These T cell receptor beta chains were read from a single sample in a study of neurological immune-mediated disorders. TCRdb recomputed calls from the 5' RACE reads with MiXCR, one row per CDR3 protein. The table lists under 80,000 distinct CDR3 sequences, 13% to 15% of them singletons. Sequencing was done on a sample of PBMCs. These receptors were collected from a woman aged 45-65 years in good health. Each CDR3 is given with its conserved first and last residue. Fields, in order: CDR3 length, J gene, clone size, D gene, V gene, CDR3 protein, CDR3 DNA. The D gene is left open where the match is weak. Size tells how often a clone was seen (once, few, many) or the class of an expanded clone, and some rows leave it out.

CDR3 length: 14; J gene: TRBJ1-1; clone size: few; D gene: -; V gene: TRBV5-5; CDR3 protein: CASSFFPRASEAFF; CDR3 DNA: TGTGCCAGCAGCTTCTTTCCCAGGGCGTCTGAAGCTTTCTTT
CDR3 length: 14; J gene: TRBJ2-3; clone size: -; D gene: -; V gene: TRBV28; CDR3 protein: CASSPPGGTDTQYF; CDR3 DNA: TGTGCCAGCAGTCCCCCAGGGGGCACAGATACGCAGTATTTT
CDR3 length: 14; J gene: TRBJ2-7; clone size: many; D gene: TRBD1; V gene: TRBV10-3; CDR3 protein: CAIRNSGGYYEQYF; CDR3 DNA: TGTGCCATCAGGAATTCAGGGGGTTACTACGAGCAGTACTTC
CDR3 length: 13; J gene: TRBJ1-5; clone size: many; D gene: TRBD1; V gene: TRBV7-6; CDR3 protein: CASSLGTGGPQHF; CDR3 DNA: TGTGCCAGCAGCCTTGGGACAGGGGGGCCCCAGCATTTT
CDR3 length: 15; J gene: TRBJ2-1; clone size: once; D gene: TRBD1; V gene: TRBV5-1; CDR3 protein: CASNQAGGSYNEQFF; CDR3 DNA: TGCGCTAGCAACCAGGCAGGGGGTTCCTACAATGAGCAGTTCTTC
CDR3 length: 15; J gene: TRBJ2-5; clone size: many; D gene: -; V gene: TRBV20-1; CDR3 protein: CSSTHSRTIQETQYF; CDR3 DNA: TGCAGTTCGACGCATTCTCGAACAATCCAAGAGACCCAGTACTTC
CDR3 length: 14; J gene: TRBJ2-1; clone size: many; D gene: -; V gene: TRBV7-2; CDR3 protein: CASSQDRSYNEQFF; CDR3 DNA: TGTGCCAGCAGCCAAGACCGAAGTTACAATGAGCAGTTCTTC
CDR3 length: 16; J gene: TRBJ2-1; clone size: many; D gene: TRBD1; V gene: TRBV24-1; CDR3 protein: CATSDPGQGTYNEQFF; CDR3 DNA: TGTGCCACCAGTGACCCAGGACAGGGAACCTACAATGAGCAGTTCTTC
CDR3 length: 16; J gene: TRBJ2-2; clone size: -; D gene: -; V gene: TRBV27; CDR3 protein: CASSSHRDISTGELFF; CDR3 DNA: TGTGCCAGCAGTTCCCACCGGGACATAAGCACCGGGGAGCTGTTTTTT
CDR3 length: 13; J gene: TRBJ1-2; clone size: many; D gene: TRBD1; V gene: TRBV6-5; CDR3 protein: CASSLQGAYGYTF; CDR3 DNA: TGTGCCAGCAGCCTACAGGGGGCGTATGGCTACACCTTC
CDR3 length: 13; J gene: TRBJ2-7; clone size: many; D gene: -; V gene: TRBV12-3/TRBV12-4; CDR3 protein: CASMGRDSYEQYF; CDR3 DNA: TGTGCCAGCATGGGCAGGGACTCCTACGAGCAGTACTTC
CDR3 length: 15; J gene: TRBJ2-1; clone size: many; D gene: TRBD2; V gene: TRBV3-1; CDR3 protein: CASSPSGGAYNEQFF; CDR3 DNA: TGTGCCAGCAGCCCTAGCGGGGGGGCCTACAATGAGCAGTTCTTC
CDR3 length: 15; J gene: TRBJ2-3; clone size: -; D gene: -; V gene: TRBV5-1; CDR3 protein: CASSLGQPDTYTQSF; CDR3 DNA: TGCGCCAGCAGCTTGGGACAGCCAGACACATATACGCAGTCTTTT
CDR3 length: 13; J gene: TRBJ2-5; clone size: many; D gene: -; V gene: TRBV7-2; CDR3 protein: CASSFGTRETQYF; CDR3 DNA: TGTGCCAGCAGCTTCGGGACAAGGGAGACCCAGTACTTC
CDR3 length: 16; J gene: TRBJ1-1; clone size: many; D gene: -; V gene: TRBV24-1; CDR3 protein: CATSDTLGRSPGGAFF; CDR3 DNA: TGTGCCACCAGTGATACACTCGGACGGAGCCCGGGAGGTGCTTTCTTT
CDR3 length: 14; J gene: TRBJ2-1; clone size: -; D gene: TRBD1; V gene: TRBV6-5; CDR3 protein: CASSRRTGGNEQFF; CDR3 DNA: TGTGCCAGCAGTCGAAGGACAGGGGGCAATGAGCAGTTCTTC
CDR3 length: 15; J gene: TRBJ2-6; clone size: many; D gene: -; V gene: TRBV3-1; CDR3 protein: CASSWGSSGANVLTF; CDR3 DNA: TGTGCCAGCAGTTGGGGCTCATCTGGGGCCAACGTCCTGACTTTC
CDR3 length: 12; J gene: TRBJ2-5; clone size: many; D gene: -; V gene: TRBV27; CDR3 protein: CASSSPQGTQYF; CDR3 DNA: TGTGCCAGCAGTTCCCCCCAAGGGACCCAGTACTTC
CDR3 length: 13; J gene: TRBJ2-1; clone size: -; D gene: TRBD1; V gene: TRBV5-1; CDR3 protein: CASWDRGLNEQFF; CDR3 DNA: TGCGCCAGCTGGGACAGGGGGTTGAATGAGCAGTTCTTC
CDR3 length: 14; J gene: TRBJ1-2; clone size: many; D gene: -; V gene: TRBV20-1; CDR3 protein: CSASPPAPFDGYTF; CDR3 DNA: TGCAGTGCTAGTCCCCCGGCCCCCTTTGATGGCTACACCTTC
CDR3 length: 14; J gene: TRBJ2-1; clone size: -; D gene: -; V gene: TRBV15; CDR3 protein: CATSRTGNMTEQFF; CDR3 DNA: TGTGCCACCAGCAGAACCGGGAACATGACTGAGCAGTTCTTC
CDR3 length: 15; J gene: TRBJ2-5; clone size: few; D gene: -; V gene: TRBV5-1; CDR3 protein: CASSFQSGEGETQYF; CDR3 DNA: TGCGCCAGCAGCTTTCAATCAGGGGAGGGGGAGACCCAGTACTTC
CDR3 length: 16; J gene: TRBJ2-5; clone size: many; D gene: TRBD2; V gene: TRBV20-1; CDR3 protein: CSARDIYAGGRETQYF; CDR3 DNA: TGCAGTGCTAGAGATATTTACGCGGGGGGCCGGGAGACCCAGTACTTC
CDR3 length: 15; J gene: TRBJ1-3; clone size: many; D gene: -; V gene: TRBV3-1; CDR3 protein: CASSTLFSSGNTIYF; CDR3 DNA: TGTGCCAGCAGCACACTTTTTAGCTCTGGAAACACCATATATTTT
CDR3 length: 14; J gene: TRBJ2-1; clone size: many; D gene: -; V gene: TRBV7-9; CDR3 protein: CASSPQIDYNEQFF; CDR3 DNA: TGTGCCAGCAGCCCCCAGATTGACTACAATGAGCAGTTCTTC
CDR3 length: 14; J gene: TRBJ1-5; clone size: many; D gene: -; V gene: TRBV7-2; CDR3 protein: CASSWMGGPDPQHF; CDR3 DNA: TGTGCCAGCAGCTGGATGGGGGGCCCGGACCCCCAGCATTTT
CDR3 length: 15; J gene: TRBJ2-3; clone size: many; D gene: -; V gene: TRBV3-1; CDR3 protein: CASSRAEVVTDTQYF; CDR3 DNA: TGTGCCAGCAGCCGCGCTGAAGTGGTCACAGATACGCAGTATTTT
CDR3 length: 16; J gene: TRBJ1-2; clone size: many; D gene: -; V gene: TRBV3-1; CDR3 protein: CASSQGGQQANYGYTF; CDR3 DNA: TGTGCCAGCAGCCAAGGCGGACAGCAAGCTAACTATGGCTACACCTTC
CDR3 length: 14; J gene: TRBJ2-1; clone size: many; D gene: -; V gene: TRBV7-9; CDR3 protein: CASSLAGGQNEQFF; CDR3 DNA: TGTGCCAGCAGCTTAGCGGGGGGCCAAAATGAGCAGTTCTTC
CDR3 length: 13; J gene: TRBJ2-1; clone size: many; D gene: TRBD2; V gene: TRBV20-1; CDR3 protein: CSARTSGSNEQFF; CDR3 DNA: TGCAGTGCTAGGACTAGCGGGAGTAATGAGCAGTTCTTC
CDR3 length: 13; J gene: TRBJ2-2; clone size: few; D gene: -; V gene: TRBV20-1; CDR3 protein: CSASSPNTGELFF; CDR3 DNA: TGCAGTGCTAGTTCGCCGAACACCGGGGAGCTGTTTTTT
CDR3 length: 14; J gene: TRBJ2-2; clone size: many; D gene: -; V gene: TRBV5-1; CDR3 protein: CASSLNRANRELFF; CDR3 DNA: TGCGCCAGCAGTTTAAACAGGGCGAACAGGGAGCTGTTTTTT
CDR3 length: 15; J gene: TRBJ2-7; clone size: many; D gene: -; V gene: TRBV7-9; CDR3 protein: CASSSKASVFGEQYF; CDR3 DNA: TGTGCCAGCAGCTCCAAGGCTAGCGTGTTCGGCGAGCAGTACTTC
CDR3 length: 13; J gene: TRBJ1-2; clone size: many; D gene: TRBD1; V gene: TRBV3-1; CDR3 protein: CASSPGTVYGYTF; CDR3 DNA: TGTGCCAGCAGCCCTGGGACAGTCTATGGCTACACCTTC
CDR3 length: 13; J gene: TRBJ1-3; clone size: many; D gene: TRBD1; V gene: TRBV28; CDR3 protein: CASTGGSGNTIYF; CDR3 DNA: TGTGCCAGCACAGGGGGCTCTGGAAACACCATATATTTT
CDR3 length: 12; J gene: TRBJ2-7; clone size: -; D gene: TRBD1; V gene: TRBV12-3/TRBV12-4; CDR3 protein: CASSMTGDEQYF; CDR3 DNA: TGTGCCAGCAGCATGACAGGGGACGAGCAGTACTTC
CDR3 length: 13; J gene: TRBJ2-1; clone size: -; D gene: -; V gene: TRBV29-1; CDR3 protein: CSGTGGSQETQFF; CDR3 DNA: TGCAGCGGGACAGGCGGGAGCCAAGAGACCCAGTTCTTC
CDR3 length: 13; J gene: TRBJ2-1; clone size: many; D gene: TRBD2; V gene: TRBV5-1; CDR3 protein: CASSPLATDEQFF; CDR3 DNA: TGCGCCAGCAGCCCACTAGCGACTGATGAGCAGTTCTTC
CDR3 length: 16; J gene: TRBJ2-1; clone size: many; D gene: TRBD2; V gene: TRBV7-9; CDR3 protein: CASSPRLAGLYNEQFF; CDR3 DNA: TGTGCCAGCAGCCCTCGACTAGCGGGACTGTACAATGAGCAGTTCTTC
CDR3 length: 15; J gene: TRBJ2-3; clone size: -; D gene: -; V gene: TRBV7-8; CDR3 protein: CASSLYDRGRDTQYF; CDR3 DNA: TGTGCCAGCAGCTTATATGATCGGGGGCGGGATACGCAGTATTTT
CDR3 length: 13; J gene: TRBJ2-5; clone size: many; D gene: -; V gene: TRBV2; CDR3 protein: CASSGVSQETQYF; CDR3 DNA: TGTGCCAGCAGTGGGGTCAGTCAAGAGACCCAGTACTTC
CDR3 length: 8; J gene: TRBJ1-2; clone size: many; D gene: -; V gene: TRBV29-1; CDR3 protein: CSVDRGAF; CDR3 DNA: TGCAGCGTTGATAGGGGGGCCTTC
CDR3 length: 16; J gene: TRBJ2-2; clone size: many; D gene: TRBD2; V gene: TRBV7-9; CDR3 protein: CASSLFRGENTGELFF; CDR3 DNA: TGTGCCAGCAGCTTATTTCGGGGGGAAAACACCGGGGAGCTGTTTTTT
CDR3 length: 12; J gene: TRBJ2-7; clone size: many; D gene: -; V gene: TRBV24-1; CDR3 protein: CATSDSGQSQYF; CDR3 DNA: TGTGCCACCAGTGATTCGGGACAAAGTCAGTACTTC
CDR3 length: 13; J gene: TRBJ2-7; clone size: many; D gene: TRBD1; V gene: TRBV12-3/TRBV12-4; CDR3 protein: CASTMTGIYEQYF; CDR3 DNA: TGTGCCAGCACCATGACAGGGATCTACGAGCAGTACTTC
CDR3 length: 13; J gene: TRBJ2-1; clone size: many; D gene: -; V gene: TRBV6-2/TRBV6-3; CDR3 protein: CASSDAGRNEQFF; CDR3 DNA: TGTGCCAGCAGTGACGCGGGAAGGAATGAGCAGTTCTTC
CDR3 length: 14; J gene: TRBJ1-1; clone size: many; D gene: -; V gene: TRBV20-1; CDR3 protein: CSVPGPAMNTEAFF; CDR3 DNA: TGCAGTGTTCCCGGCCCAGCCATGAACACTGAAGCTTTCTTT
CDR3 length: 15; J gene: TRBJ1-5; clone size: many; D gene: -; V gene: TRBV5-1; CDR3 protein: CASSLEGERSQPQHF; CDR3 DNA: TGCGCCAGCAGCTTGGAGGGGGAAAGGAGTCAGCCCCAGCATTTT
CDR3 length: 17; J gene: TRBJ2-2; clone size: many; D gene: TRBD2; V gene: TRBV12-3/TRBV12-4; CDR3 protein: CASSLEGVSGVTGELFF; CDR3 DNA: TGTGCCAGCAGTTTAGAGGGTGTTAGCGGGGTCACCGGGGAGCTGTTTTTT
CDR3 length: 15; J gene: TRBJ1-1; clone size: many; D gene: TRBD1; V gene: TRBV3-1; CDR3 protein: CASSYSKTGGRSAFF; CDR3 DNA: TGTGCCAGCAGCTATAGCAAAACAGGGGGACGGTCAGCTTTCTTT
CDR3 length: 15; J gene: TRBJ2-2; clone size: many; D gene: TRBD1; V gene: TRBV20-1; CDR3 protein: CSATGDRGEIGELFF; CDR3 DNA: TGCAGTGCTACCGGGGACAGGGGGGAAATCGGGGAGCTGTTTTTT